This T cell receptor (beta chain) originates from a study of cytomegalovirus exposure and HLA in healthy donors. Study-level points and caveats: TCR beta sequences numbering under 20,000 were associated with HLA alleles at 0.05 false discovery rate in a later analysis.

The PCR used 60 Vbeta and 13 Jbeta primers. In the original analysis: Later, an analysis found 80 million or so unique TCR beta chains, and approximately 10 million of these were shared. Data came from immunoSEQ multiplex PCR; TCRdb stores just in-frame clones and leaves some out. V and J calls plus clone size are reproduced from that table; the DNA served to infer D and trimming. The sample includes approximately 140,000 clones. V was pared by 0 bases and J by 8 bases, with 12 bases between. This CDR3 contains 15 residues. Germline V lookup: CDR1 SGHNT, CDR2 YYREEE (reference sequence). Although they were nominally healthy when sampled, donors likely had unrecorded immune exposures. About this clone itself: Its matching antigen is unknown.

The receptor comes from a woman aged 18 to 35 in good health and CMV-seronegative. The chain has TRBV5-4 and TRBJ2-6, with D tentatively TRBD1 (7 bases). The sample was PBMCs. The CDR3 DNA follows: TGTGCCAGCAGCTTGGCCGCAGGGGGGACCAACGTCCTGACTTTC. This sequence encodes CASSLAAGGTNVLTF.